This T cell receptor beta chain stems from a study of T cells in narcolepsy. The V end was cut by 5 bases, the J end by 0 bases, with 11 bases between. CDR1 is SGHDN and CDR2 is FVKESK in the germline V gene. There are 16 residues in the CDR3. TCRdb keeps only in-frame clones here, not all; method: immunoSEQ multiplex PCR. The table has roughly 35,000 clones, around 85% seen once. Material: CD45RA- memory CD4+ T cells from PBMCs. The receptor was isolated from a human donor with narcolepsy. V and J are TRBV14 and TRBJ1-6; TRBD1 is a possible D gene (5 bases). Here the CDR3 DNA reads TGTGCCAGCAGCGCCCGACAGATCTCCTATAATTCACCCCTCCACTTT. It codes for CASSARQISYNSPLHF.